Listed below are T cell receptor beta chains from one sample, sequenced in a study of identical twins. TCRdb called the 5' RACE reads again in MiXCR, with one record for every CDR3 protein. The sample lists hundreds of thousands of distinct CDR3 sequences; 15% to 20% were seen once. The sample was also linked to a second study, of T cells expressing NK-cell markers.

The specimen was PBMCs. These receptors all come from a woman aged 18-29 years in good health. The conserved cysteine and the conserved F or W are not part of the CDR3 here. A D gene is named only where the DNA matches it firmly. Clone size is given for some rows only: seen once, a few or many times, or a class if the clone is expanded.

V: TRBV7-8; size: -; D: -; CDR3: ASSLEIVSGVWQETQY
V: TRBV6-5; size: few; D: -; CDR3: ASSYLWGKNTGELF
V: TRBV10-3; size: -; D: TRBD2; CDR3: AIRSGGVTHTYEQY
V: TRBV7-9; size: -; D: -; CDR3: ASSLEVRRNTGELF
V: TRBV20-1; size: -; D: -; CDR3: SARDPPGRTYEQY
V: TRBV6-5; size: few; D: -; CDR3: ASGLQGRVTGELF
V: TRBV5-1; size: -; D: TRBD2; CDR3: ASSSGRLAGADTQY
V: TRBV20-1; size: many; D: TRBD1; CDR3: SASGTGNHEQY
V: TRBV3-1; size: few; D: TRBD2; CDR3: ASRNSGRDTDTQY
V: TRBV12-3/TRBV12-4; size: -; D: -; CDR3: ASSSRALTSPLH
V: TRBV6-1; size: once; D: -; CDR3: ASSRAPPRWGQSYEQY
V: TRBV27; size: -; D: -; CDR3: ASSFLFGDQPQH
V: TRBV9; size: -; D: TRBD1; CDR3: ASSEGQGNEQF
V: TRBV12-5; size: -; D: TRBD1; CDR3: ASGSPRRDSAYNEQF
V: TRBV20-1; size: -; D: TRBD2; CDR3: SAERGGNSYEQY
V: TRBV20-1; size: -; D: -; CDR3: SAPGEGYGYT
V: TRBV25-1; size: -; D: TRBD2; CDR3: ASSVSGRISYEQY
V: TRBV5-1; size: few; D: -; CDR3: ASSLADLGYGYT
V: TRBV6-1; size: -; D: TRBD1; CDR3: ASSPGQGFYNEQF
V: TRBV6-2/TRBV6-3; size: -; D: -; CDR3: ASSYSRTAGDYEQY
V: TRBV7-2; size: many; D: -; CDR3: ASSPNSYEQY
V: TRBV3-1; size: -; D: TRBD2; CDR3: ASSRAMVVAGNEQF
V: TRBV30; size: -; D: -; CDR3: AWMVTGKQETQY
V: TRBV12-3/TRBV12-4; size: few; D: -; CDR3: ASSFAPDTGELF
V: TRBV6-1; size: few; D: -; CDR3: ASTTYSNTEAF
V: TRBV7-6; size: few; D: -; CDR3: ASSSTFFKAETQY
V: TRBV10-3; size: few; D: -; CDR3: AITRQQSSSYEQY
V: TRBV12-3/TRBV12-4; size: -; D: -; CDR3: ASSQPGVKPGANVLT
V: TRBV5-1; size: few; D: TRBD2; CDR3: ASSIGSGSGYEQY
V: TRBV28; size: -; D: -; CDR3: ASSLSPPKAVRYNEQF
V: TRBV20-1; size: -; D: -; CDR3: SGERQETQY